A selection of T cell receptor beta chains follows, all from one sample in a study of cytomegalovirus exposure and HLA in healthy donors. Clones were read by immunoSEQ multiplex PCR, and TCRdb kept only the in-frame ones, dropping some. Of approximately 85,000 clones listed, 80% were seen once; the top ten hold approximately 23%. Sequencing was performed on PBMCs. Source of these receptors: a woman between 45 and 65 years old in good health and CMV-seropositive. CDR3s include the opening cysteine and the closing phenylalanine or tryptophan. The D gene is left open where the match is weak. A row's size may be missing; if present it is once, few, many or a size class.

d_call: TRBD2
j_call: TRBJ2-5
v_call: TRBV10-3
clone_size: NA
cdr3_nt: TGTGCCATCAGTGTTCGGCTAGCGGGAGCGGACCAAGAGACCCAGTACTTC
cdr3_aa: CAISVRLAGADQETQYF

d_call: NA
j_call: TRBJ1-5
v_call: TRBV27
clone_size: NA
cdr3_nt: TGTGCCACCAGACGGGGAAGCTATAGCAATCAGCCCCAGCATTTT
cdr3_aa: CATRRGSYSNQPQHF

d_call: TRBD2
j_call: TRBJ2-3
v_call: TRBV11-3
clone_size: once
cdr3_nt: TGTGCCAGCAGCCGTACGGGACTAGCGTTTATGGATACGCAGTATTTT
cdr3_aa: CASSRTGLAFMDTQYF

d_call: TRBD2
j_call: TRBJ2-5
v_call: TRBV5-4
clone_size: NA
cdr3_nt: TGTGCCAGCAGCTCGGCGCGCCGAACGGGGGGGCAAGAGACCCAGTACTTC
cdr3_aa: CASSSARRTGGQETQYF

d_call: TRBD1
j_call: TRBJ1-6
v_call: TRBV27
clone_size: once
cdr3_nt: TGTGCCAGCAGAAGTGGGTGGGACAGACCAAATTCACCCCTCCACTTT
cdr3_aa: CASRSGWDRPNSPLHF

d_call: NA
j_call: TRBJ1-2
v_call: TRBV7-9
clone_size: once
cdr3_nt: TGTGCCAGCAGCTCGGGGGAACACTATGGCTACACCTTC
cdr3_aa: CASSSGEHYGYTF

d_call: TRBD2
j_call: TRBJ2-3
v_call: TRBV11-1
clone_size: NA
cdr3_nt: TGTGCCAGCAGCTTAGAACTAGCGGGATACACAGATACGCAGTATTTT
cdr3_aa: CASSLELAGYTDTQYF

d_call: NA
j_call: TRBJ2-1
v_call: TRBV6-1
clone_size: NA
cdr3_nt: TGTGCCAGCAGTGACCTTTACGGCCCGGGGGATGAGCAGTTCTTC
cdr3_aa: CASSDLYGPGDEQFF

d_call: NA
j_call: TRBJ2-7
v_call: TRBV5-8
clone_size: NA
cdr3_nt: TGTGCCAGCAGCTTGGGCGGGACCTACGAGCAGTACTTC
cdr3_aa: CASSLGGTYEQYF

d_call: NA
j_call: TRBJ1-6
v_call: TRBV7-6
clone_size: few
cdr3_nt: TGTGCCAGCAGCTTAGCGAGACAGAGCTCCTATAATTCACCCCTCCACTTT
cdr3_aa: CASSLARQSSYNSPLHF

d_call: NA
j_call: TRBJ2-2
v_call: TRBV2
clone_size: few
cdr3_nt: TGTGCCAGCAGTGAAGTCTACACCGGGGAGCTGTTTTTT
cdr3_aa: CASSEVYTGELFF

d_call: TRBD2
j_call: TRBJ2-5
v_call: TRBV9
clone_size: NA
cdr3_nt: TGTGCCAGCAGCCCCTGGGGTAGCGGGATACCCCAAGAGACCCAGTACTTC
cdr3_aa: CASSPWGSGIPQETQYF

d_call: TRBD2
j_call: TRBJ2-7
v_call: TRBV5-5
clone_size: NA
cdr3_nt: TGTGCCAGCAGCCCTGGACTAGCGGATTCCTACGAGCAGTACTTC
cdr3_aa: CASSPGLADSYEQYF

d_call: TRBD2
j_call: TRBJ2-3
v_call: TRBV29-1
clone_size: NA
cdr3_nt: TGCAGCATCTCTAGCGGGAGCGGTAATACGCAGTATTTT
cdr3_aa: CSISSGSGNTQYF

d_call: TRBD1
j_call: TRBJ1-2
v_call: TRBV5-1
clone_size: NA
cdr3_nt: TGCGCCAGCAGCTCAGGGGGACATGGCTACACCTTC
cdr3_aa: CASSSGGHGYTF

d_call: NA
j_call: TRBJ2-3
v_call: TRBV6-5
clone_size: NA
cdr3_nt: TGTGCCAGCAGTTTAACAGGGAGCACAGATACGCAGTATTTT
cdr3_aa: CASSLTGSTDTQYF

d_call: TRBD1
j_call: TRBJ1-1
v_call: TRBV7-9
clone_size: NA
cdr3_nt: TGTGCCAGCAGCTTAGATCAGGGGGCGGCTTTCTTT
cdr3_aa: CASSLDQGAAFF

d_call: TRBD1
j_call: TRBJ1-1
v_call: TRBV6-6
clone_size: NA
cdr3_nt: TGTGCCAGCAGTTACTCGAAGACAGGGGGAGACGCTTTCTTT
cdr3_aa: CASSYSKTGGDAFF

d_call: NA
j_call: TRBJ1-1
v_call: TRBV7-3
clone_size: NA
cdr3_nt: TGTGCCAGCAGCTTAAGTGGGGCGAGCACTGAAGCTTTCTTT
cdr3_aa: CASSLSGASTEAFF

d_call: TRBD1
j_call: TRBJ1-5
v_call: TRBV19
clone_size: NA
cdr3_nt: TGTGCCAGTAGCACCGCCGGACAGGGAAGCGATCAGCCCCAGCATTTT
cdr3_aa: CASSTAGQGSDQPQHF

d_call: TRBD1
j_call: TRBJ1-5
v_call: TRBV30
clone_size: NA
cdr3_nt: TGTGCCTGGAGTCTTGGAGGGGACAGGGGTCGTTATAGCAATCAGCCCCAGCATTTT
cdr3_aa: CAWSLGGDRGRYSNQPQHF

d_call: TRBD1
j_call: TRBJ1-1
v_call: TRBV2
clone_size: NA
cdr3_nt: TGTGCCAGCAGTTTGGACAGGGAAACTGAAGCTTTCTTT
cdr3_aa: CASSLDRETEAFF

d_call: TRBD2
j_call: TRBJ2-7
v_call: TRBV5-1
clone_size: few
cdr3_nt: TGCGCCAGCAGCTTGGAATCGGGGGGTACCTACGAGCAGTACTTC
cdr3_aa: CASSLESGGTYEQYF

d_call: NA
j_call: TRBJ1-1
v_call: TRBV6-6
clone_size: NA
cdr3_nt: TGTGCCAGCAGTTATTCCGTGCGCACTGAAGCTTTCTTT
cdr3_aa: CASSYSVRTEAFF

d_call: TRBD2
j_call: TRBJ2-7
v_call: TRBV20-1
clone_size: few
cdr3_nt: TGCAGCGCCCGGGGGGTGGACGAGCAGTACTTC
cdr3_aa: CSARGVDEQYF

d_call: NA
j_call: TRBJ2-2
v_call: TRBV1
clone_size: NA
cdr3_nt: TGCACCAGCAGCCAAGACCCGGCTGACTGCAACACCGGGGAGCTGTTTTTT
cdr3_aa: CTSSQDPADCNTGELFF